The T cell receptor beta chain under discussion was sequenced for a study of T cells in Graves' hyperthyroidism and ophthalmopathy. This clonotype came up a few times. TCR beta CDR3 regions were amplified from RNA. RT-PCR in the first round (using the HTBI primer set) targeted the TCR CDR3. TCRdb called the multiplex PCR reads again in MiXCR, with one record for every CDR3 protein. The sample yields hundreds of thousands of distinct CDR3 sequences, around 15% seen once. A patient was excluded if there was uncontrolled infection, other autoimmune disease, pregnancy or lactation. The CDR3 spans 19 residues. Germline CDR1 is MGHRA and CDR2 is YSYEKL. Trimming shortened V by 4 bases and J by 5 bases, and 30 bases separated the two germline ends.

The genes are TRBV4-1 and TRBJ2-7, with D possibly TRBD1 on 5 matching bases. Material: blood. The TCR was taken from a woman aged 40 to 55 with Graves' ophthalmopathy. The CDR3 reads CASSPTGAPDRASSNEQYF. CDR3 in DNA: TGCGCCAGCAGCCCCACAGGAGCCCCGGATAGGGCGAGCAGCAACGAGCAGTACTTC.